These 12 T cell receptor beta chains came from one sample sequenced in a study of Ad26.COV2.S vaccination and SARS-CoV-2 variants. The repertoire was sequenced with immunoSEQ multiplex PCR; TCRdb's copy has only in-frame clones and lacks some. The profile shows around 300,000 clones, about 87% of them singletons. The treatment denotes: about 20 received Ad26.COV2.S at low or high dose, single or two shots; about 5 received placebo; per-sample allocation not given. At day 63 after the first vaccine or placebo injection, samples were drawn. The sample consisted of peripheral blood, taken in a trial of Ad26.COV2.S vaccine versus placebo. These receptors all stem from a person between 18 and 59 years old who received the Ad26.COV2.S COVID-19 vaccine or a placebo.

The chain couples TRBV13 to TRBJ1-1; weak D call: TRBD1 (6 bases). This CDR3 has 16 residues. The germline gives CDR1 PRHDT, CDR2 FYEKMQ (reference sequence). Trimming shortened V by 4 bases and J by 1 base, and 16 bases separated the two germline ends. CDR3 sequence reads: CASSSLTGTPNTEAFF. As DNA, the CDR3 is TGTGCCAGCAGCTCCCTGACCGGGACACCGAACACTGAAGCTTTCTTT.

The sample holds a few counts of this clone. The gene calls are TRBV7-9 and TRBJ1-4; 7 nucleotides agree with TRBD1. From germline, CDR1 is SEHNR and CDR2 FQNEAQ (reference sequence). The CDR3 is 17 amino acids. With V trimmed by 2 bases and J by 2 bases, 8 bases remained unmatched. Written as DNA, the CDR3 is TGTGCCAGCAGCTTACCTAGACAGGGTCCCACTAATGAAAAACTGTTTTTT. Its translation is CASSLPRQGPTNEKLFF.

The gene calls are TRBV7-8 and TRBJ1-5; D is possibly TRBD1 (5 bases). The CDR3 is 17 amino acids. With 4 bases removed from V and 9 bases from J, the gap between germline ends came to 25 bases. CDR1 and CDR2 from the germline V gene are SGHVS and FQNEAQ. In DNA form, the CDR3 reads TGTGCCAGCAGCTCCCGACGCCTGGGGACCCCGATGGGGCCCCAGCATTTT. Amino acids: CASSSRRLGTPMGPQHF.

The genes are TRBV5-5 and TRBJ2-2; TRBD2 aligns across 7 bases. This CDR3 spans 14 amino acids. V lost 4 bases to trimming and J lost 7 bases; unmatched junction nucleotides: 7. Germline values: CDR1 SGHKS, CDR2 YYEKEE (reference sequence). CDR3 amino acids: CASSPGLDGGELFF. The DNA of the CDR3 is TGTGCCAGCAGCCCTGGACTAGACGGCGGGGAGCTGTTTTTT.

The J gene is TRBJ1-5, the V gene TRBV5-8; no clear D. This CDR3 spans 16 amino acids. Trimming shortened V by 9 bases and J by 5 bases, and 24 bases separated the two germline ends. Germline V lookup: CDR1 SGHTS, CDR2 YDEGEE. CDR3 nucleotide sequence: TGTGCCACCATCCAACCGGGCACAACTAATGATCAGCCCCAGCATTTT. Residues: CATIQPGTTNDQPQHF. Combining the CDR3 with reference TRBV5-8 and TRBJ1-5 gives the whole variable domain EAGVTQSPTHLIKTRGQQATLRCSPISGHTSVYWYQQALGLGLQFLLWYDEGEERNRGNFPPRFSGRQFPNYSSELNVNALELEDSALYLCATIQPGTTNDQPQHFGDGTRLSIL.

The gene calls are TRBV7-6 and TRBJ1-6; 7 bases are shared with TRBD1. J lost 9 bases, V lost 0 bases, and 8 bases had no gene match. Germline V gene data show CDR1 as SGHVS and CDR2 as FNYEAQ. This CDR3 is 16 amino acids long. CDR3 sequence reads: CASSLAPRRGISPLHF. For the CDR3, the DNA is TGTGCCAGCAGCTTAGCGCCCCGCAGGGGGATTTCACCCCTCCACTTT.

The chain employs TRBV9 and TRBJ2-3; D is possibly TRBD2 (6 bases). Trimming shortened V by 7 bases and J by 8 bases, and 26 bases separated the two germline ends. This CDR3 region has 16 residues. CDR1 is SGDLS, CDR2 YYNGEE, per germline. The CDR3 bases are TGTGCCAGCGGCAGGTTTGGGGGAGTGGCGGGGAGTACGCAGTATTTT. Its translation is CASGRFGGVAGSTQYF. Full variable domain (remainder filled in from reference TRBV9 and TRBJ2-3): DSGVTQTPKHLITATGQRVTLRCSPRSGDLSVYWYQQSLDQGLQFLIQYYNGEERAKGNILERFSAQQFPDLHSELNLSSLELGDSALYFCASGRFGGVAGSTQYFGPGTRLTVL.

This clone appeared once. This chain uses TRBV19 with TRBJ1-2; D ambiguous. CDR1 is LNHDA and CDR2 is SQIVND in the germline V gene (reference sequence). Trimming shortened V by 5 bases and J by 8 bases, and 18 bases separated the two germline ends. The CDR3 has 14 amino acids. Written as DNA, the CDR3 is TGTGCCAGTAGTGTAGGACCGCAAAACACGGGCTACACCTTC. It translates to CASSVGPQNTGYTF.

This clone has just a few counts. This chain links TRBV6-6 with TRBJ2-2; D remains ambiguous. The CDR3 spans 13 residues. CDR1 and CDR2 from the germline V gene are MNHNY and SVGAGI (reference sequence). Deletions cut 2 bases from V and 8 bases from J, with 9 bases between. The CDR3 loop is CASSYPVSGELFF. The DNA of the CDR3 is TGTGCCAGCAGTTACCCTGTAAGTGGGGAGCTGTTTTTT.

The genes are TRBV27 and TRBJ1-5; D not resolved. Germline lookup yields CDR1 MNHEY and CDR2 SMNVEV (reference sequence). The CDR3 totals 15 residues. The V end lost 2 bases, the J end lost 1 base, and 9 bases lay between the germline ends. In DNA, the CDR3 is TGTGCCAGCAGTTTAGCCGGACGAAGCAATCAGCCCCAGCATTTT. It yields the protein CASSLAGRSNQPQHF.

The count of this clone is one. The chain recombines TRBV12-3 or TRBV12-4 with TRBJ2-2; D is unclear. V lost 7 bases and J lost 1, with 4 bases in between. This CDR3 has 12 residues. The CDR3 DNA sequence: TGTGCCAGCAACTTGAACACCGGGGAGCTGTTTTTT. This sequence encodes CASNLNTGELFF.

The chain couples TRBV18 to TRBJ2-1; tentatively, D is TRBD1 (5 bases). Trimming pared 1 base from V and 6 bases from J, leaving 10 bases between. From germline, CDR1 is KGHSH and CDR2 LQKENI. The CDR3 extends over 14 amino acids. The CDR3 bases are TGTGCCAGCTCACCACGACAGTTAAGCAATGAGCAGTTCTTC. Its translation is CASSPRQLSNEQFF.